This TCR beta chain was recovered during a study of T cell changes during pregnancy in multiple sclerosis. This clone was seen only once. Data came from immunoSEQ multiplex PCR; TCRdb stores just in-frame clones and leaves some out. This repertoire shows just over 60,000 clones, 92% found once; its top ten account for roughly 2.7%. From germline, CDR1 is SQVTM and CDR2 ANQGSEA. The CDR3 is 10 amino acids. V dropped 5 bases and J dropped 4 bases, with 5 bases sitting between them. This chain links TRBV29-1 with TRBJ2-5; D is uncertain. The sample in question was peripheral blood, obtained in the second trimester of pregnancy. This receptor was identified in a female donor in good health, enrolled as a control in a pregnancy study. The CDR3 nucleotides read TGCAGCGTTTCCGGAGAGACCCAGTACTTC. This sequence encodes CSVSGETQYF.